This T cell receptor (beta chain) emerged from a study of blood T cell repertoires in COVID-19 (dated by TCRdb to 2018 to 2020). Looking at the study overall: Samples covering the acute and convalescent phases of COVID-19 were provided by collaborators in the United States, Italy and Spain. The prospective study material was composed of cDNA or gDNA derived from T cells, B-cell-depleted T cells, or PBMCs. Deeply sampled blood TCRbeta repertoires from subjects exposed to, actively infected with, or recovered from COVID-19 were included in the dataset. The repertoires were released in a freely available public database meant as a resource for research on the immune response to SARS-CoV-2. The samples were drawn from the first 160 participants of the ongoing ImmuneRACE study and from 950 to 1,500 subjects provided by 6 global collaborators. The sample metadata nearly always contained a de-identified subject ID, COVID-19 status, age in years and sex. Where HLA class I and class II types were available, the types were taken from metadata supplied by the sample provider, not from assay-based typing. Results the study describes overall, beyond this receptor: Clinical and demographic metadata were provided uncurated, with the amount varying by source and participant.

CDR1 and CDR2 were assigned from the germline V gene as SGHTS and YDEGEE. CDR3 length: 16 amino acids, cysteine to phenylalanine. The read is trimmed to its CDR3 DNA, 48 bases read in frame from base 1. V gives up 2 bases and J gives up 1 base, and the segment between their germline ends measures 12 bases. Comments on this clone: Its antigen is currently not known. Base qualities are not recorded, but no much larger clone differs from it by a single base.

The immunoSEQ Assay, a bias-controlled multiplex PCR, was used to amplify TCRbeta CDR3 regions from genomic DNA. Processing in the source paper ran as follows. The number of nucleated cells in each sample was estimated from the amplification of reference gene primers within the assay. To quantify the absolute abundance of each unique TCRbeta CDR3 rearrangement, sequence reads were collapsed and filtered. For each sample, productive Simpson clonality was calculated by taking the square root of Simpson's diversity index across productive rearrangements. The clones in this table, taken by TCRdb from immuneACCESS, are in-frame only. Not every clone is retained; where verified, under half of the shortfall comes from an unresolved V gene, and the cause of the rest is unknown. Clone size and V and J calls were adopted from that table, with D and trimming inferred from the DNA. This sample is represented by roughly 190,000 clones; approximately 73% of them were singletons. The ten largest clones capture about a sixth of the sample.

Enrolling through a virtual design, the prospective study's participants ranged in age from roughly 18 to 89 years and lived across 24 United States geographic areas. To assign participants to cohorts, the prospective study relied on clinical history that participants themselves reported in a screening survey and a study questionnaire. In the prospective study, mobile phlebotomists collected whole blood, serum and a nasopharyngeal or oropharyngeal swab from each participant. Additional blood draws and questionnaires over an approximately 2-month period could optionally be provided by prospective study participants. Blood samples from the prospective study were shipped frozen or at room temperature prior to DNA extraction.

This receptor chain uses TRBV5-8 and TRBJ2-2; the D gene is not confidently resolved. The TCR comes from a woman aged 45-65 years with acute COVID-19. The sequenced material came from PBMCs or T cells enriched from blood (not recorded which). The CDR3 region has the sequence CASSFSRIVNTGELFF. The nucleotides read TGTGCCAGCAGCTTCTCCAGGATCGTGAACACCGGGGAGCTGTTTTTT.